This T cell receptor beta chain was found in a study of blood T cell repertoires in COVID-19. About the research overall: Sources were T cells, B-cell-depleted T cells, or PBMCs; the material itself was cDNA or gDNA.

The ends were cut back, 0 bases at V and 8 bases at J, with 11 bases in the middle. CDR1 and CDR2 from the germline V gene are SGHRS and YFSETQ. This CDR3 region has 13 residues. Method: immunoSEQ multiplex PCR; TCRdb's copy keeps in-frame clones and lacks some. The sample includes about 150,000 clones, more than 75% of them seen just once. The sample was peripheral blood. The receptor comes from a man aged 55 to 69 who had recovered from COVID-19. V usage is TRBV5-1 and J usage is TRBJ1-2, with D perhaps TRBD1 (5 bases). CDR3 loop: CASSLEGQPGYTF. DNA for the CDR3: TGCGCCAGCAGCTTGGAAGGACAACCGGGCTACACCTTC.